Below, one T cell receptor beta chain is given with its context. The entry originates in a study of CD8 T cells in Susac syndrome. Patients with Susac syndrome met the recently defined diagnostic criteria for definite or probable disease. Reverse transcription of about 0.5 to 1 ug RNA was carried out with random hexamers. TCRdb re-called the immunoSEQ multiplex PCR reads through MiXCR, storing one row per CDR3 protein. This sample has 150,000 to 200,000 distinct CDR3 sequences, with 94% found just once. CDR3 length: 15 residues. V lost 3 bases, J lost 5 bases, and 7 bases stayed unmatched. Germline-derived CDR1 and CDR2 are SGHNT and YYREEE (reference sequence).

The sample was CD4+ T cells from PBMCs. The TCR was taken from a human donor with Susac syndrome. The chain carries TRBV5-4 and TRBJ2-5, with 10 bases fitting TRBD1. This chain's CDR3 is CASSSWGQGFETQYF. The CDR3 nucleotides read TGTGCCAGCAGCTCGTGGGGACAGGGGTTCGAGACCCAGTACTTC.